One sample yielded the 9 T cell receptor beta chains listed below, sequenced in a study of neurological immune-mediated disorders. TCRdb reprocessed the 5' RACE reads with MiXCR, giving one entry per CDR3 protein. The sample carries 25,000 to 30,000 distinct CDR3 sequences, under 7% recorded once. The sample consisted of PBMCs. Every receptor here comes from a woman aged 50 to 60 in good health.

This clonotype is medium-sized within its sample. The rearrangement uses TRBV10-3 and TRBJ2-1, with D tentatively TRBD1 (6 bases). Trimming stripped 4 bases from V and 0 bases from J, with 10 bases between. The CDR3 is 15 residues long. Germline V gene lookup returns CDR1 ENHRY and CDR2 SYGVKD. The CDR3 region has the DNA TGTGCCATCAGTGTTGGGGGCCTCTCCTACAATGAGCAGTTCTTC. Its translation: CAISVGGLSYNEQFF.

About this clonotype itself: The junction differs from germline at one of its ends, possibly a read error. The V gene is TRBV20-1, the J gene TRBJ2-7; D gene uncertain. This CDR3 has 11 residues. CDR1 DFQATT and CDR2 SNEGSKA come from the germline V gene (reference sequence). Written as DNA, the CDR3 is TGTAGTGCTAGAGTGCAGTACGAGAAGTACTTC. Translating it yields CSARVQYEKYF.

At least ten counts were recorded for this clonotype. J is TRBJ2-1 and V is TRBV2, with a weak D call TRBD2 (7 bases). This CDR3 contains 17 residues. The germline V and J ends were trimmed by 0 bases and 4 bases, with 16 bases remaining between them. The germline CDR1 and CDR2 sequences are SNHLY and FYNNEI. CDR3 bases: TGTGCCAGCAGTGAAGCGCTTCTTGCGGGGGCATACAATGAGCAGTTCTTC. This translates into CASSEALLAGAYNEQFF.

This clonotype has ten or more counts. This chain joins TRBV10-3 and TRBJ2-1; either TRBD1 or TRBD2 may fit D (5 bases each). Trimming removed 4 bases from V and 5 bases from J, with 9 bases in between. The CDR3 loop spans 13 amino acids. Germline V CDR1 and CDR2: ENHRY, SYGVKD. The DNA for the CDR3 is TGTGCCATCAGTGGGGGGACGCACAATGAGCAGTTCTTC. Translation: CAISGGTHNEQFF.

This clonotype is medium-sized (0.01 to 0.1%) in the sample. This rearrangement joins TRBV10-3 to TRBJ2-2; 13 bases are a match to TRBD2. The CDR3 covers 13 residues. Germline V CDR1 and CDR2: ENHRY, SYGVKD. The ends lost 6 bases at V and 10 bases at J; junction bases unmatched: 2. CDR3 bases: TGTGCCATCAGCGGACTAGCGGGGGAGGAGCTGTTTTTT. Translation: CAISGLAGEELFF.

This clonotype was counted at least ten times. The chain combines TRBV14 with TRBJ2-7; 7 bases match TRBD1. V lost 2 bases to trimming and J lost 2 bases; unmatched junction nucleotides: 9. The length of the CDR3 is 16 residues. Germline assignment: CDR1 SGHDN and CDR2 FVKESK. DNA of the CDR3: TGTGCCAGCAGCCAAAGACAGGGCCTCAGGGCCTACGAGCAGTACTTC. Its protein product is CASSQRQGLRAYEQYF.

There are many counts of this clonotype. The V gene is TRBV10-3, the J gene TRBJ2-3; D unclear. Trimming took off 10 bases at V and 7 bases at J, with 21 bases between the two ends. Germline CDR1 is ENHRY and CDR2 is SYGVKD. The CDR3 extends over 14 amino acids. This CDR3 is CATIQSQQLNTQYF. The CDR3 nucleotides are TGTGCCACCATACAGTCCCAGCAACTGAATACGCAGTATTTT.

In its sample, this clonotype was seen many times. The CDR3 DNA sequence: TGTGCCAGCAGCTTAGGTTTAGCGGCTGAGCAGTTCTTC. Amino acids: CASSLGLAAEQFF. The chain carries TRBV7-9 and TRBJ2-1; the D gene is possibly TRBD2 (6 bases). The CDR3 totals 13 residues. The V end lost 1 base, the J end lost 9 bases, and 10 bases lay between the germline ends. CDR1 is SEHNR and CDR2 is FQNEAQ in the germline V gene (reference sequence).

This clonotype has only a few counts. The chain recombines TRBV24-1 with TRBJ2-1; TRBD2 aligns across 16 bases. Trimming cost V 3 bases and J 0 bases; bases outside gene matches: 4. The germline gives CDR1 KGHDR, CDR2 SFDVKD. The CDR3 runs 19 residues. CDR3 nucleotides: TGTGCCACCAGTGATCCGGGACTAGCGGGGGGGAGCTCCTACAATGAGCAGTTCTTC. The encoded protein is CATSDPGLAGGSSYNEQFF.